This T cell receptor (beta chain) derives from a study of T cell responses to AZD1222 COVID-19 vaccine. TCRdb keeps only in-frame clones here, not all; method: immunoSEQ multiplex PCR. The sample yields some 110,000 clones, nearly 95% seen once. The CDR3 is 14 amino acids. Trimming took 0 bases from V and 2 from J, leaving 7 bases between them. Germline lookup yields CDR1 MGHRA and CDR2 YSYEKL. Study-wide points: Of the AZD1222 recipients, only 5 or 6 were seropositive at baseline. Donors skewed white British and female; clonal diversity was possibly underestimated. Close to half of spike-specific TCRs reportedly recognize unmutated variant regions. Sampling that yielded the repertoires occurred only after the peak T cell response.

The table lists this clone with a count of one. The target antigen is unknown. The genes are TRBV4-1 and TRBJ1-2; D is undetermined. This receptor was obtained from an adult in good health. The specimen was peripheral blood, collected on day 0 of AZD1222 vaccination. The CDR3 sequence is CASSQDYRNYGYTF. The DNA for the CDR3 is TGCGCCAGCAGCCAAGATTACCGAAACTATGGCTACACCTTC.